These 25 T cell receptor beta chains originate from one sample sequenced in a study. From the RT-PCR reads, TCRdb called clonotypes with MiXCR, one entry per CDR3 protein. The sample holds about 700,000 distinct CDR3 sequences; approximately 15% are singletons and the top ten take 3% to 4.5%. The sequenced sample consisted of memory CD4+ T cells from blood. The receptors shown here come from a female donor in good health, serving as a healthy control.

The V gene is TRBV20-1, the J gene TRBJ1-5, with a tentative D call TRBD1 (5 bases). This CDR3 region has 15 residues. Trimming took off 3 bases at V and 4 bases at J, with 16 bases between the two ends. Germline CDR1 is DFQATT and CDR2 is SNEGSKA (reference sequence). This CDR3 is CSARRGGSVNQPQHF. CDR3 DNA sequence: TGCAGTGCTAGGAGGGGAGGATCGGTAAATCAGCCCCAGCATTTT.

This clonotype showed up just a few times. The genes are TRBV28 and TRBJ2-7; a possible D gene is TRBD2 (5 bases). Trimming left V 3 bases short and J 6 bases short, with 15 bases between. The CDR3 totals 14 residues. Germline V gene lookup returns CDR1 MDHEN and CDR2 SYDVKM. The CDR3, as DNA: TGTGCCAGCAGTTTCCACGGCGAGGGAACCGAGCAGTACTTC. Protein product: CASSFHGEGTEQYF.

In its sample, this clonotype was seen many times. The genes are TRBV20-1 and TRBJ2-3; no definite D call. Looked up from germline, CDR1 is DFQATT and CDR2 is SNEGSKA (reference sequence). The CDR3 loop spans 13 amino acids. Trimming took off 3 bases at V and 0 bases at J, with 7 bases between the two ends. CDR3 nucleotide sequence: TGCAGTGCTAGCGACACTAGCACAGATACGCAGTATTTT. Amino acid sequence: CSASDTSTDTQYF.

The chain links TRBV2 to TRBJ2-2, with 11 positions matching TRBD1. Trimming took 8 bases from V and 3 from J; bases not matched to a gene: 5. The CDR3 runs 15 residues. Germline V CDR1 and CDR2: SNHLY, FYNNEI. CDR3 sequence: CASGLGQGDTGELFF. The CDR3, as DNA: TGTGCCAGCGGTTTGGGACAGGGGGACACCGGGGAGCTGTTTTTT.

In its sample, this clonotype was seen a few times. V usage is TRBV12-3 or TRBV12-4 and J usage is TRBJ1-6, with 8 positions matching TRBD1. V was clipped by 5 bases and J by 9 bases; unmatched bases: 6. The CDR3 totals 14 residues. The CDR3 nucleotides are TGTGCCAGCAGTGCGACGACAGGGGCTTCACCCCTCCACTTT. Translating it yields CASSATTGASPLHF.

This clonotype appeared many times. The chain recombines TRBV4-3 with TRBJ2-3, with 8 bases that match TRBD2. CDR1 is LGHNA, CDR2 YSLEER, per germline. The CDR3 has 15 amino acids. The V gene end was trimmed by 0 bases and the J gene end by 4 bases; junction bases not matched to a gene: 3. The CDR3 loop reads CASSQENGRADTQYF. The CDR3 DNA reads TGCGCCAGCAGCCAAGAAAACGGGAGGGCAGATACGCAGTATTTT.

This clonotype was observed a few times. The genes are TRBV28 and TRBJ1-1; the D gene is possibly TRBD1 (6 bases). The CDR3 is made up of 15 amino acids. Germline-derived CDR1 and CDR2 are MDHEN and SYDVKM. Trimming stripped 7 bases from V and 5 bases from J, with 20 bases between. The CDR3 spells CASIYPGGGGTEAFF. The DNA for the CDR3 is TGTGCCAGCATCTACCCGGGGGGCGGAGGTACTGAAGCTTTCTTT.

In its sample, this clonotype was seen a few times. This chain joins TRBV10-3 and TRBJ1-2; the match to TRBD1 covers 8 bases. The CDR3 consists of 14 residues. Per germline, CDR1 ENHRY and CDR2 SYGVKD. V lost 6 bases to trimming and J lost 3 bases; unmatched junction nucleotides: 6. In DNA form, the CDR3 reads TGTGCCATCAGCTCAGGGGGCGCTGACTATGGCTACACCTTC. It encodes CAISSGGADYGYTF.

The V and J genes are TRBV5-4 and TRBJ2-7; TRBD2 matches 9 bases. Trimming removed 0 bases from V and 9 bases from J; junction bases left unmatched: 7. Germline V CDR1 and CDR2: SGHNT, YYREEE (reference sequence). This CDR3 contains 14 residues. The CDR3 region has the DNA TGTGCCAGCAGCTTGGAGGCTAGCGGGGTGGTGCAGTACTTC. This sequence encodes CASSLEASGVVQYF.

This clonotype was seen a handful of times. V is TRBV20-1 and J is TRBJ2-5; 11 bases are a match to TRBD1. The junction had 16 bases not matched to a gene; V was cut back by 5 bases and J by 5 bases. Germline assignment: CDR1 DFQATT and CDR2 SNEGSKA (reference sequence). The CDR3 has 17 residues. The CDR3 region is CSAVPAGGTGGLETQYF. The CDR3 DNA reads TGCAGTGCTGTCCCTGCGGGAGGGACAGGGGGGTTGGAGACCCAGTACTTC.

This clonotype was counted many times. The J gene is TRBJ2-3, the V gene TRBV20-1; 10 nucleotides match TRBD1. The CDR3 extends over 17 amino acids. CDR1 and CDR2 (germline): DFQATT, SNEGSKA (reference sequence). J gave up 2 bases and V 2 bases, and 10 bases lay outside the gene matches. The DNA for the CDR3 is TGCAGTGCTAGAAACGTCGGGACAGGGGCGACCACAGATACGCAGTATTTT. Its protein is CSARNVGTGATTDTQYF.

This clonotype was found many times. The V gene is TRBV7-2, the J gene TRBJ1-2; 10 bases agree with TRBD1. The CDR3 loop spans 15 amino acids. V was pared by 5 bases and J by 0 bases, with 3 bases of the junction left unmatched. CDR1 is SGHTA, CDR2 FQGNSA, per germline. CDR3 sequence: CASSPGTGANYGYTF. The CDR3, as DNA: TGTGCCAGCAGCCCAGGGACAGGGGCTAACTATGGCTACACCTTC.

This clonotype was counted between two and nine times. The V call is TRBV29-1, the J call TRBJ2-7, with TRBD1 matching over 10 bases. Germline CDR1 and CDR2: SQVTM and ANQGSEA. This CDR3 has 11 residues. V shed 4 bases and J 6 bases; nucleotides not matched to a gene: 0. The CDR3 protein is CSVGTGGEQYF. The CDR3 DNA is TGCAGCGTTGGGACAGGGGGCGAGCAGTACTTC.

The table lists this clonotype with a few counts. The chain has TRBV7-9 and TRBJ1-2; 7 bases line up with TRBD1. Trimming removed 4 bases from V and 5 bases from J; junction bases left unmatched: 10. This CDR3 contains 15 residues. Germline assignment: CDR1 SEHNR and CDR2 FQNEAQ (reference sequence). The CDR3 loop reads CASSSTGQPIYGYTF. Written as DNA, the CDR3 is TGTGCCAGCAGCTCCACGGGACAGCCCATTTATGGCTACACCTTC.

Only a few counts were recorded for this clonotype. The chain links TRBV5-5 to TRBJ2-3; D is unresolved. Germline V gene lookup returns CDR1 SGHKS and CDR2 YYEKEE (reference sequence). The CDR3 is 12 residues long. Trimming cost V 4 bases and J 4 bases, with 7 bases left between them. CDR3 in DNA: TGTGCCAGCAGCCCAGCCCCAGATACGCAGTATTTT. Translating it yields CASSPAPDTQYF.

In this sample, this clonotype turned up many times. The chain links TRBV7-9 to TRBJ2-7; 8 nucleotides align to TRBD2. CDR3 size: 16 residues. Germline loops: CDR1 SEHNR, CDR2 FQNEAQ (reference sequence). The trim removed 4 bases at V and 0 bases at J, leaving 8 bases unmatched. In nucleotides, the CDR3 is TGTGCCAGCAGCTCAAGAGCGGGGGTAGTCTCCTACGAGCAGTACTTC. Protein product: CASSSRAGVVSYEQYF.

This clonotype was counted many times. The chain combines TRBV27 with TRBJ2-1, with a weak D call TRBD1 (5 bases). The germline CDR1 and CDR2 sequences are MNHEY and SMNVEV (reference sequence). With 5 bases removed from V and 7 bases from J, the gap between germline ends came to 24 bases. The CDR3 sequence is 17 residues long. Here the CDR3 DNA reads TGTGCCAGCAGTCAGGGAAACCTAATCCAACTATTGAATGAGCAGTTCTTC. This translates into CASSQGNLIQLLNEQFF.

This clonotype was recorded many times. This chain connects TRBV10-3 to TRBJ1-1; TRBD1 is a possible D gene (5 bases). The CDR3 has 13 residues. Between the trimmed V and J ends, which lost 4 bases and 1 base, there was a span of 7 bases. CDR1 and CDR2 from the germline V gene are ENHRY and SYGVKD. CDR3 sequence: CAISAGQNTEAFF. The CDR3 DNA follows: TGTGCCATCAGTGCCGGACAGAACACTGAAGCTTTCTTT.

Comments on this clonotype: A much bigger clone sits one base away, suggesting this may be a read error. The gene calls are TRBV29-1 and TRBJ2-3; the D is unclear. V was clipped by 5 bases and J by 4 bases, with 10 bases between them. CDR1 and CDR2 (germline): SQVTM, ANQGSEA. The CDR3 runs to 12 residues. Here the CDR3 reads CSVFQSSDTQYF. CDR3 coding DNA: TGCAGCGTTTTTCAGAGCTCAGATACGCAGTATTTT.

About this clonotype itself: One base away lies a much larger clone, so this may be a sequencing read error. The chain links TRBV7-3 to TRBJ2-3; TRBD2 aligns across 11 bases. This CDR3 comprises 20 residues. Germline V lookup: CDR1 SGHTA, CDR2 FQGTGA. CDR3 protein: CASSPLAGGSRSLSTNTQYF. In nucleotides, the CDR3 is TGTGCCAGCAGCCCTTTAGCGGGGGGGTCGAGAAGTCTAAGCACAAATACGCAGTATTTT.

This clonotype was observed many times. The rearrangement joins TRBV7-9 to TRBJ2-1; tentatively, D is TRBD2 (6 bases). The CDR3 has 16 amino acids. Trimming pared 2 bases from V and 4 bases from J, leaving 15 bases between. The germline V gene has CDR1 SEHNR and CDR2 FQNEAQ (reference sequence). CDR3 bases: TGTGCCAGCAGCTTACTCGGGGGAGCGCAATACAATGAGCAGTTCTTC. Translating it yields CASSLLGGAQYNEQFF.

J is TRBJ1-2 and V is TRBV3-1, with 7 nucleotides matching TRBD1. V gave up 4 bases and J gave up 7 bases; unmatched junction bases: 9. Looked up from germline, CDR1 is LGHDT and CDR2 is YNNKEL (reference sequence). The CDR3 contains 14 residues. CDR3 nucleotides: TGTGCCAGCAGCCGGACAGGACGAGACGTTGGCTACACCTTC. Encoded protein: CASSRTGRDVGYTF.

The chain is built from TRBV18 and TRBJ1-1; D is unresolved. Trimming removed 0 bases from V and 2 bases from J, with 4 bases in between. Germline V gene sequence: CDR1 KGHSH, CDR2 LQKENI. The CDR3 is 13 amino acids. The CDR3 DNA sequence: TGTGCCAGCTCACCACCGGATAACACTGAAGCTTTCTTT. This encodes CASSPPDNTEAFF.

Turning to this clonotype: The germline gene is not matched at one end of the junction; a read error may be the cause. The chain combines TRBV6-5 with TRBJ2-4, with D possibly called TRBD1 or TRBD2 (6 bases each). The CDR3 is 13 amino acids. CDR1 and CDR2 (germline): MNHEY, SVGAGI. This chain's CDR3 is CASRGGATNIQYF. CDR3 DNA sequence: TGTGCCAGCAGGGGGGGCGCCACAAACATTCAGTACTTC.

Ten or more counts support this clonotype. This sequence joins TRBV28 and TRBJ1-5; a possible D gene is TRBD1 (6 bases). The germline V gene has CDR1 MDHEN and CDR2 SYDVKM. The CDR3 is 12 amino acids. The ends were cut back, 8 bases at V and 7 bases at J, with 12 bases in the middle. The CDR3 nucleotides are TGTGCCAGCCGAGGGAGGGGGCAGCCCCAGCATTTT. This encodes CASRGRGQPQHF.